This TCR beta chain was documented in a study of neurological immune-mediated disorders. Whole-study context: For the roughly 35 multiple sclerosis patients, the disease was relapsing-remitting in about 30 and secondary progressive in 3.

It was by 5'RACE with 10-nucleotide random UMIs that the cDNA was made. TCRdb processed the 5' RACE reads anew with MiXCR; each CDR3 protein has one entry. The table has about 92,000 distinct CDR3 sequences, around 3.5% seen once. At least ten counts were recorded for this clonotype. The specimen was PBMCs. This sequence originates from a woman in her forties or fifties with multiple sclerosis.

The CDR3 coding sequence is TGCAGTGCGACAGGTGGTGTCCTATACGAGCAGTACTTC. Its protein product is CSATGGVLYEQYF. The chain is built from TRBV20-1 and TRBJ2-7; D is possibly TRBD1 (6 bases). The length of the CDR3 is 13 residues. Germline V gene data show CDR1 as DFQATT and CDR2 as SNEGSKA (reference sequence). With 6 bases removed from V and 4 bases from J, the gap between germline ends came to 16 bases.